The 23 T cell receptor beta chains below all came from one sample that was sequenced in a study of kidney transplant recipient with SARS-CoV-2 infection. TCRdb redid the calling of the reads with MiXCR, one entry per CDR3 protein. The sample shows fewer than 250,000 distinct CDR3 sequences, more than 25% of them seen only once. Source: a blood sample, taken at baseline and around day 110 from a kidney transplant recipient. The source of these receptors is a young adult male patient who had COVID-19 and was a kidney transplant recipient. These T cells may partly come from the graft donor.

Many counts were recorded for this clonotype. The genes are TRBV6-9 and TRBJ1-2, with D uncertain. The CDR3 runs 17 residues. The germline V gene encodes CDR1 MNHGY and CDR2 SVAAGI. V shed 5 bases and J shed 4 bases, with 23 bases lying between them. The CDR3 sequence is CASSSLRPYGKTYGYTF. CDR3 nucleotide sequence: TGTGCCAGCAGTAGTCTTCGGCCTTACGGAAAGACCTATGGCTACACCTTC.

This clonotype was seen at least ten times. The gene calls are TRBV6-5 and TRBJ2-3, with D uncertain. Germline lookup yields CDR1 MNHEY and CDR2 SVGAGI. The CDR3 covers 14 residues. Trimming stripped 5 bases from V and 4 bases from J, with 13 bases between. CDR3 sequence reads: CASSELKVPDTQYF. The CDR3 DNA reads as TGTGCCAGCAGTGAACTGAAGGTACCAGATACGCAGTATTTT.

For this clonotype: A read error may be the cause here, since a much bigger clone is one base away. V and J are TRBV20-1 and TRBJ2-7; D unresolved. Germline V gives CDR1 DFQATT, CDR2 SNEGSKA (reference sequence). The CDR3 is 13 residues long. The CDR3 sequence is CGATSAFAYEQYF. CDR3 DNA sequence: TGCGGTGCTACGTCAGCATTCGCCTACGAGCAGTACTTC.

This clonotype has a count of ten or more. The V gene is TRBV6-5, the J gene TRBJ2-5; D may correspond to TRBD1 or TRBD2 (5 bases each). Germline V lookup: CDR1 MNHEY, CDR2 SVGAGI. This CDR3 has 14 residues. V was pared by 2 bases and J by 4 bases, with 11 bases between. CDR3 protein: CASSYVEGTETQYF. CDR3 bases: TGTGCCAGCAGTTACGTCGAAGGGACAGAGACCCAGTACTTC.

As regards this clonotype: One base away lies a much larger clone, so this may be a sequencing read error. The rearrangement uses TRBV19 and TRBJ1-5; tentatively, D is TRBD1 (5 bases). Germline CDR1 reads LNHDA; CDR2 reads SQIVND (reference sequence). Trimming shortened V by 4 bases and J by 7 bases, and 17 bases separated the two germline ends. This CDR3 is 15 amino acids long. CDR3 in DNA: TGTGCCAGTAGTAGGGCACGGGGGGTCGACCAGCCCCAGCATTTT. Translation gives CASSRARGVDQPQHF.

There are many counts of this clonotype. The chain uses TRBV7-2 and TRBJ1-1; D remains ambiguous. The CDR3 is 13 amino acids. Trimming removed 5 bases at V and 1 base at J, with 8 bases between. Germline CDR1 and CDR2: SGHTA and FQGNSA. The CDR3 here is CASSLSRNTEAFF. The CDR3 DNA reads TGTGCCAGCAGCCTCTCCAGGAACACTGAAGCTTTCTTT. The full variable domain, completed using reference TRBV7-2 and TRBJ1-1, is GAGVSQSPSNKVTEKGKDVELRCDPISGHTALYWYRQSLGQGLEFLIYFQGNSAPDKSGLPSDRFSAERTGGSVSTLTIQRTQQEDSAVYLCASSLSRNTEAFFGQGTRLTVV.

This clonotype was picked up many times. As DNA, the CDR3 is TGTGCCAGCAGCCCGAACCGGGGCAATCAGCCCCAGCATTTT. Amino acids: CASSPNRGNQPQHF. The chain carries TRBV7-6 and TRBJ1-5; D gene ambiguous. The germline V gene has CDR1 SGHVS and CDR2 FNYEAQ. This CDR3 is built from 14 residues. Trimming left V 5 bases short and J 2 bases short, with 10 bases between. Full variable domain (remainder filled in from reference TRBV7-6 and TRBJ1-5): GAGVSQSPRYKVTKRGQDVALRCDPISGHVSLYWYRQALGQGPEFLTYFNYEAQQDKSGLPNDRFSAERPEGSISTLTIQRTEQRDSAMYRCASSPNRGNQPQHFGDGTRLSIL.

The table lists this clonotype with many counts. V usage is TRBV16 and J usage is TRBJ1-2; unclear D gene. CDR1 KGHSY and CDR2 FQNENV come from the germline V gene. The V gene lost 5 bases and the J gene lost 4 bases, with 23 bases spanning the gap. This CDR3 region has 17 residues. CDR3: CASSNCVVVRKTYGYTF. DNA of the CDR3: TGTGCCAGCAGCAACTGCGTGGTCGTTAGAAAGACCTATGGCTACACCTTC.

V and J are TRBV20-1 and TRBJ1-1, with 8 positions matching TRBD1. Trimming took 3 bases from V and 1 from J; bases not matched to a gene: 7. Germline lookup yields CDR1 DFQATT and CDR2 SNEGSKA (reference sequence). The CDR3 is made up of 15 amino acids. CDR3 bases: TGCAGTGCTAGCCATTGGGACAGGTCGAACACTGAAGCTTTCTTT. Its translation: CSASHWDRSNTEAFF.

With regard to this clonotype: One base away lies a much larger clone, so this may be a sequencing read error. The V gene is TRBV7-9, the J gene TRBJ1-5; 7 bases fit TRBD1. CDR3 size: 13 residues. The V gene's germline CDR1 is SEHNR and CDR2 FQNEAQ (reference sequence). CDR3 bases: TGTGCCGGCAGCTCTAACAGGGGTCAGCCCCAGCATTTT. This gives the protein CAGSSNRGQPQHF.

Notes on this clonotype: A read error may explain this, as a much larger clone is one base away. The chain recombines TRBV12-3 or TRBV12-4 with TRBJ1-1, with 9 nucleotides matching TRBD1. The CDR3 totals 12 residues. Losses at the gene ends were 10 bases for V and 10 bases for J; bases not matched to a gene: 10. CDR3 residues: CAIGTGGRPAFF. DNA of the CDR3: TGTGCCATCGGAACAGGGGGCCGGCCAGCTTTCTTT.

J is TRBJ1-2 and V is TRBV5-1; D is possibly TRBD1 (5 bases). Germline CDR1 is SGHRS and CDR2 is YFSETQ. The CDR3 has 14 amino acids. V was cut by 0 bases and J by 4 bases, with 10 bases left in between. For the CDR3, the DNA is TGCGCCAGCAGCTTGGGGGGGACGGCCTATGGCTACACCTTC. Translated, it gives CASSLGGTAYGYTF.

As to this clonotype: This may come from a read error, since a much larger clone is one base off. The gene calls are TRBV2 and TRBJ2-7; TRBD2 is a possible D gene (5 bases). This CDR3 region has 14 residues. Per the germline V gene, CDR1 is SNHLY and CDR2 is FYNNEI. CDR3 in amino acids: CASSGRTASYEQCF. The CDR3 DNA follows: TGTGCCAGCAGTGGGAGGACCGCATCCTACGAGCAGTGCTTC. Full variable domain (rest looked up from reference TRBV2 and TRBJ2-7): EPEVTQTPSHQVTQMGQEVILRCVPISNHLYFYWYRQILGQKVEFLVSFYNNEISEKSEIFDDQFSVERPDGSNFTLKIRSTKLEDSAMYFCASSGRTASYEQCFGPGTRLTVT.

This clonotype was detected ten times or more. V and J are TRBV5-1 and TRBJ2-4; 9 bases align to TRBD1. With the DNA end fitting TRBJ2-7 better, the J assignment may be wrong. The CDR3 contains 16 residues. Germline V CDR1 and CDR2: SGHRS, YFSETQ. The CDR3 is CASSPFGTGTGYEQYF. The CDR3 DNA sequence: TGCGCCAGCAGCCCTTTCGGGACAGGGACGGGGTACGAGCAGTACTTC.

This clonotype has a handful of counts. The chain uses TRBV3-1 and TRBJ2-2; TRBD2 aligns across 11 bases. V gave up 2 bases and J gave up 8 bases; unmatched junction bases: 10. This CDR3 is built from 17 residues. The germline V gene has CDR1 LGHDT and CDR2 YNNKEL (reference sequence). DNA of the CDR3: TGTGCCAGCAGCCAAACCCATAGCGGGGGGGCGTCTGGGGAGCTGTTTTTT. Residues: CASSQTHSGGASGELFF.

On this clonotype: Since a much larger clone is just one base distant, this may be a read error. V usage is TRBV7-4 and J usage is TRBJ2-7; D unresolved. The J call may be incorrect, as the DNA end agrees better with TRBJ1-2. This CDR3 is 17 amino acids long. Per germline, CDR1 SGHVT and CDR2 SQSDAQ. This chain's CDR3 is CASSIQTSTRKTYGYTF. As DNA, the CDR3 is TGTGCCAGCAGCATTCAGACTTCAACTCGAAAGACCTATGGCTACACCTTC.

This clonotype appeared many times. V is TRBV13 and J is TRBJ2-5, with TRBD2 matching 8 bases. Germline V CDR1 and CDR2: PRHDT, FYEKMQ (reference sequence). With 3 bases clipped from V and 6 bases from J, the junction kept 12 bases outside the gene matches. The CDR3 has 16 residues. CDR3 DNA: TGTGCCAGCAGCTTCTTGTTCGGGGGGGCCTCGAAGACCCAGTACTTC. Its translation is CASSFLFGGASKTQYF.

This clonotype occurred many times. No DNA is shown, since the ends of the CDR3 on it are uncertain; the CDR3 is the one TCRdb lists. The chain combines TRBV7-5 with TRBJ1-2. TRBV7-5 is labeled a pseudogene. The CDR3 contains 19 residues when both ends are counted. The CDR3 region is CISVPEWVYEVGKTYGYTF.

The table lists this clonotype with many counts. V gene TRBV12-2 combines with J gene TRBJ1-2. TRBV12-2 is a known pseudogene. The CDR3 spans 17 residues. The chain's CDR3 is CASRRHQTPRKTYGYTF. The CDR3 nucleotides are TGTGCAAGTCGCAGGCATCAGACTCCACGAAAGACCTATGGCTACACCTTC.

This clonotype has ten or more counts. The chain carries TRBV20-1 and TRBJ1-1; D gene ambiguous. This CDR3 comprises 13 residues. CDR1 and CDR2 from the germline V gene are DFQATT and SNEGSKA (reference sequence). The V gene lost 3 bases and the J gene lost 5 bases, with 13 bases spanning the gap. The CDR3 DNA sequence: TGCAGTGCTAGGGTCTTTATAGAGACTGAAGCTTTCTTT. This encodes CSARVFIETEAFF.

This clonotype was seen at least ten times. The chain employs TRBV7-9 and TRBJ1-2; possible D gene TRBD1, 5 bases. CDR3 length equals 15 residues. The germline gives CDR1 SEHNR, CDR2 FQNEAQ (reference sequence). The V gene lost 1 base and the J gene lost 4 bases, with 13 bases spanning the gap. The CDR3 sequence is CASSLGQGNGYGYTF. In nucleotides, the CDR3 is TGTGCCAGCAGCTTAGGCCAGGGTAATGGCTATGGCTACACCTTC. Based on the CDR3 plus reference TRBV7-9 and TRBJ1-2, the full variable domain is DTGVSQNPRHKITKRGQNVTFRCDPISEHNRLYWYRQTLGQGPEFLTYFQNEAQLEKSRLLSDRFSAERPKGSFSTLEIQRTEQGDSAMYLCASSLGQGNGYGYTFGSGTRLTVV.

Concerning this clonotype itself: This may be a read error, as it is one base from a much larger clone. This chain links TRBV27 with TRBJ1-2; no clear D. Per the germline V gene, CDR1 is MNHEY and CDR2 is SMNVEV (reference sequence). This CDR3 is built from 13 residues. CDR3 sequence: CTSSTQANYGYTF. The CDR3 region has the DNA TGTACCAGCAGCACCCAAGCTAACTATGGCTACACCTTC.

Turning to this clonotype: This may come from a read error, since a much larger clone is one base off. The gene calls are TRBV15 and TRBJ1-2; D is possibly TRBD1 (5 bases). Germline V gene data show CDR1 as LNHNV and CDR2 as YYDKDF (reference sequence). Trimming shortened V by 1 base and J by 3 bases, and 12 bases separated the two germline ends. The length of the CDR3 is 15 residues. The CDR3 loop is CATSRGRGGDYGYTF. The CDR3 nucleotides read TGTGCCACCAGCAGAGGTCGCGGGGGGGACTATGGCTACACCTTC.